The 27 T cell receptor beta chains below were found in one sample sequenced in a study of metastatic and nonmetastatic thyroid tumors. No patient received treatment before thyroid surgery. MiXCR was used by TCRdb to re-call the PCR reads. The sample shows around 19,000 clones, roughly a third of them seen only once. The specimen sequenced was blood. The receptors come from a female donor with papillary thyroid cancer or a benign thyroid nodule (not recorded which). Some clones in this sample may be carry-over from other donors' samples.

On this clone: The final CDR3 position lacks the conserved phenylalanine or tryptophan, pointing to a likely read error. The V gene is TRBV20-1, the J gene TRBJ1-1; weak D call: TRBD1 (5 bases). Trimming took off 6 bases at V and 3 bases at J, with 17 bases between the two ends. Germline V gives CDR1 DFQATT, CDR2 SNEGSKA (reference sequence). This CDR3 has 14 residues. The CDR3 sequence is CSARRTGSDTEAFL. CDR3 DNA: TGCAGTGCGCGACGTACAGGTTCTGACACTGAAGCTTTCTTA.

This clone was seen many times. V and J are TRBV20-1 and TRBJ2-2; 9 bases are a match to TRBD1. The CDR3 totals 14 residues. The V and J ends lost 3 bases and 9 bases, in that order; junction bases with no gene match: 8. The germline V gene has CDR1 DFQATT and CDR2 SNEGSKA (reference sequence). CDR3 nucleotide sequence: TGCAGTGCTAGGGCAGACAGGGGGTTCAGGGAGCTGTTTTTT. Amino acids: CSARADRGFRELFF.

A word on this clone: No conserved phenylalanine or tryptophan ends this CDR3, so it is likely a read error. The gene calls are TRBV2 and TRBJ2-7, with D possibly being TRBD1 or TRBD2 (5 bases each). Germline CDR1 reads SNHLY; CDR2 reads FYNNEI. The CDR3 has 14 residues. In DNA form, the CDR3 reads TGTGACAGCATTTCCGGGACGGGGACCTACGAGCAGTACTTA. Encoded protein: CDSISGTGTYEQYL.

By sample share, this clone is medium-sized. The rearrangement joins TRBV28 to TRBJ2-2; weak D call: TRBD2 (5 bases). V gave up 3 bases and J gave up 5 bases, with 16 bases separating them. Germline CDR1 is MDHEN and CDR2 is SYDVKM. The CDR3 contains 16 residues. CDR3 in amino acids: CASSFSPGFGTGELFF. As DNA, the CDR3 is TGTGCCAGCAGTTTTTCACCGGGGTTTGGTACCGGGGAGCTGTTTTTT.

The rearrangement uses TRBV9 and TRBJ2-2; unclear D gene. The V gene lost 0 bases and the J gene lost 0 bases, with 6 bases spanning the gap. Germline V gene sequence: CDR1 SGDLS, CDR2 YYNGEE. The CDR3 is 15 amino acids. CDR3 loop: CASSVDSANTGELFF. CDR3 sequence (DNA): TGTGCCAGCAGCGTAGACAGCGCGAACACCGGGGAGCTGTTTTTT. Together with reference TRBV9 and TRBJ2-2, the CDR3 gives the full variable domain: DSGVTQTPKHLITATGQRVTLRCSPRSGDLSVYWYQQSLDQGLQFLIQYYNGEERAKGNILERFSAQQFPDLHSELNLSSLELGDSALYFCASSVDSANTGELFFGEGSRLTVL.

The V gene is TRBV6-4, the J gene TRBJ2-2, with TRBD2 matching over 14 bases. The CDR3 runs to 16 residues. The trim removed 0 bases at V and 6 bases at J, leaving 0 bases unmatched. Germline V CDR1 and CDR2: MRHNA, SNTAGT. The DNA of the CDR3 is TGTGCCAGCAGTGACTCGACTAGCGGGGGGGCCGGGGAGCTGTTTTTT. It yields the protein CASSDSTSGGAGELFF.

The sample holds one count of this clone. The chain combines TRBV11-3 with TRBJ1-4, with a tentative D call TRBD1 (6 bases). This CDR3 is 14 amino acids long. The germline V gene encodes CDR1 SGHNT and CDR2 YENEEA. Between the trimmed V and J ends, which lost 4 bases and 6 bases, there was a span of 12 bases. CDR3 amino acids: CASSWDNGDEKLFF. CDR3 sequence (DNA): TGTGCCAGCAGCTGGGACAATGGCGATGAAAAACTGTTTTTT.

The V gene is TRBV3-1, the J gene TRBJ2-7; D gene ambiguous. Germline CDR1 and CDR2: LGHDT and YNNKEL (reference sequence). Trimming took 1 base from V and 7 from J, leaving 8 bases between them. The CDR3 length is 12 residues. Here the CDR3 DNA reads TGTGCCAGCAGCCAAGCGGTGGGAGAGCAGTACTTC. Translation: CASSQAVGEQYF.

This clone is labeled as medium-sized (0.01 to 0.1%). This chain uses TRBV20-1 with TRBJ2-7; 9 positions agree with TRBD1. There are 14 residues in the CDR3. In germline, CDR1 is DFQATT, CDR2 SNEGSKA (reference sequence). V lost 5 bases, J lost 6 bases, and 11 bases stayed unmatched. As DNA, the CDR3 is TGCAGTGCTCATCCGGGACAGGGAGGTTTCGAGCAGTACTTC. Encoded protein: CSAHPGQGGFEQYF.

This clone was recorded at least ten times. The genes are TRBV6-2 or TRBV6-3 and TRBJ1-4; D is undetermined. The ends were cut back, 2 bases at V and 3 bases at J, with 7 bases in the middle. Germline assignment: CDR1 MNHEY and CDR2 SVGEGT. The CDR3 contains 14 residues. CDR3 loop: CASSYVTANEKLFF. The CDR3 region has the DNA TGTGCCAGCAGTTACGTGACTGCTAATGAAAAACTGTTTTTT.

The V and J genes are TRBV11-2 and TRBJ2-7; the match to TRBD1 covers 7 bases. The germline V gene encodes CDR1 SGHAT and CDR2 FQNNGV. CDR3 length equals 15 residues. The V segment lost 5 bases and the J segment 5 bases; nucleotides outside the gene matches: 12. CDR3 DNA sequence: TGTGCCAGCAGCATCGCCGGGACAGCCGCTGACGAGCAGTACTTC. Amino acid sequence: CASSIAGTAADEQYF.

This clone showed up just a few times. The junction and the germline gene differ at one end; a read error may be behind it. This sequence joins TRBV6-2 or TRBV6-3 and TRBJ2-5; 9 positions agree with TRBD2. Germline V lookup: CDR1 MNHEY, CDR2 SVGEGT. This CDR3 has 15 residues. The CDR3 is CANSLGLADWETQYF. In DNA form, the CDR3 reads TGTGCCAACAGTCTGGGACTAGCAGATTGGGAGACCCAGTACTTC.

The chain joins TRBV27 to TRBJ1-2; TRBD1 matches 10 bases. This CDR3 is built from 16 residues. J lost 4 bases, V lost 5 bases, and 10 bases had no gene match. CDR1 and CDR2 from the germline V gene are MNHEY and SMNVEV (reference sequence). Here the CDR3 reads CASSQKPGQGPYGYTF. The DNA of the CDR3 is TGTGCCAGCAGTCAGAAACCGGGACAGGGGCCCTATGGCTACACCTTC.

There are many counts of this clone. The CDR3 here is CASSLDTESSYNEQFF. The CDR3 DNA reads as TGTGCCAGCAGCTTGGATACCGAGAGCTCCTACAATGAGCAGTTCTTC. The chain links TRBV5-5 to TRBJ2-1; no clear D gene. The CDR3 has 16 amino acids. The V end lost 0 bases, the J end lost 0 bases, and 10 bases lay between the germline ends. CDR1 and CDR2 (germline): SGHKS, YYEKEE (reference sequence).

Relative to its sample, this clone is medium-sized. The chain joins TRBV6-2 or TRBV6-3 to TRBJ2-1; TRBD2 aligns across 10 bases. Germline trimming cut 2 bases from V and 6 bases from J; bases unmatched to any gene: 10. CDR1 is MNHEY, CDR2 SVGEGT, per germline. The CDR3 is 17 residues long. This CDR3 is CASSYVQRGGISNEQFF. DNA for the CDR3: TGTGCCAGCAGTTACGTGCAGCGGGGGGGCATAAGCAATGAGCAGTTCTTC.

In this sample, this clone turned up a few times. J is TRBJ2-2 and V is TRBV15; D not resolved. Germline lookup yields CDR1 LNHNV and CDR2 YYDKDF (reference sequence). V was cut by 1 base and J by 4 bases, with 7 bases left in between. This CDR3 spans 14 amino acids. Written as DNA, the CDR3 is TGTGCCACCAGCAGAGTAGCAGCCACCGGGGAGCTGTTTTTT. Translating gives CATSRVAATGELFF.

This clone occurred once. This chain uses TRBV30 with TRBJ2-7, with 10 bases identical to TRBD1. V lost 0 bases and J lost 4; bases outside the gene matches: 6. Germline CDR1 is GTSNPN and CDR2 is SVGIG (reference sequence). The CDR3 covers 15 residues. CDR3 amino acids: CAWSVIDRGRYEQYF. The CDR3 nucleotides are TGTGCCTGGAGTGTTATTGACAGGGGGCGTTACGAGCAGTACTTC.

The table lists this clone with a count of one. A junction end diverges from the germline sequence, so it may reflect a read error. The V gene is TRBV20-1, the J gene TRBJ2-1; 7 bases line up with TRBD2. Per germline, CDR1 DFQATT and CDR2 SNEGSKA (reference sequence). The CDR3 runs 16 residues. The CDR3 loop reads CSARPTSVRSSNEQFF. In DNA form, the CDR3 reads TGCAGTGCTAGACCTACTAGCGTGAGGTCCTCCAATGAGCAGTTCTTC.

The J gene is TRBJ2-5, the V gene TRBV30; 7 nucleotides match TRBD2. V shed 2 bases and J 5 bases; nucleotides not matched to a gene: 8. Germline V lookup: CDR1 GTSNPN, CDR2 SVGIG (reference sequence). The CDR3 covers 14 residues. CDR3 nucleotides: TGTGCCTGGAGTCCCCCGCGGGAGCCGGAGACCCAGTACTTC. Translated, it gives CAWSPPREPETQYF.

The J gene is TRBJ1-1, the V gene TRBV30, with no clear D. Germline CDR1 and CDR2: GTSNPN and SVGIG (reference sequence). V was shortened by 5 bases and J by 4 bases, with 8 bases between the two germline ends. This CDR3 has 11 amino acids. CDR3 in amino acids: CAWVRSTEAFF. CDR3 bases: TGTGCCTGGGTGAGGTCCACTGAAGCTTTCTTT.

The J gene is TRBJ1-3, the V gene TRBV25-1; D is unclear. Germline V gives CDR1 MGHDK, CDR2 SYGVNS. The CDR3 consists of 11 residues. The germline V and J ends were trimmed by 6 bases and 3 bases, with 3 bases remaining between them. The CDR3 coding sequence is TGTGCCAGCAGGTTTGGAAACACCATATATTTT. It codes for CASRFGNTIYF.

This clone is classed as medium-sized (0.01 to 0.1%). The chain joins TRBV18 to TRBJ2-1, with 9 bases matching TRBD2. Germline V CDR1 and CDR2: KGHSH, LQKENI. The V and J ends lost 1 base and 5 bases, in that order; junction bases with no gene match: 0. This CDR3 spans 14 amino acids. The DNA for the CDR3 is TGTGCCAGCTCACCACTAGCGGGAGACAATGAGCAGTTCTTC. Its protein is CASSPLAGDNEQFF.

This clone was detected many times. J is TRBJ2-1 and V is TRBV7-2; 9 bases are shared with TRBD2. Losses at the gene ends were 5 bases for V and 10 bases for J; bases not matched to a gene: 6. The CDR3 is 13 amino acids. Looked up from germline, CDR1 is SGHTA and CDR2 is FQGNSA. The CDR3 loop reads CASSTRLAEEQFF. In DNA form, the CDR3 reads TGTGCCAGCAGCACCCGACTAGCGGAGGAGCAGTTCTTC. Drawing the rest from reference TRBV7-2 and TRBJ2-1, the complete variable domain is GAGVSQSPSNKVTEKGKDVELRCDPISGHTALYWYRQSLGQGLEFLIYFQGNSAPDKSGLPSDRFSAERTGGSVSTLTIQRTQQEDSAVYLCASSTRLAEEQFFGPGTRLTVL.

This clone is labeled medium-sized. This sequence joins TRBV18 and TRBJ1-2; 8 bases align to TRBD1. CDR3 length: 13 residues. From germline, CDR1 is KGHSH and CDR2 LQKENI. V trimming: 2 bases; J trimming: 6 bases; junction bases outside the gene matches: 2. The CDR3 DNA reads TGTGCCAGCTCACCAGGACAGGGAGATGGCTACACCTTC. Its translation: CASSPGQGDGYTF. Using reference TRBV18 and TRBJ1-2 for the parts outside the CDR3, the full variable domain is NAGVMQNPRHLVRRRGQEARLRCSPMKGHSHVYWYRQLPEEGLKFMVYLQKENIIDESGMPKERFSAEFPKEGPSILRIQQVVRGDSAAYFCASSPGQGDGYTFGSGTRLTVV.

J is TRBJ1-1 and V is TRBV20-1; the D gene is possibly TRBD1 (5 bases). Per the germline V gene, CDR1 is DFQATT and CDR2 is SNEGSKA (reference sequence). The germline V and J ends were trimmed by 3 bases and 4 bases, with 15 bases remaining between them. CDR3 length: 14 residues. The CDR3 nucleotides are TGCAGTGCTAGGGTGGGGGTAGTAGTCACTGAAGCTTTCTTT. Translated: CSARVGVVVTEAFF.

V and J are TRBV20-1 and TRBJ2-3; 7 bases are shared with TRBD1. Looked up from germline, CDR1 is DFQATT and CDR2 is SNEGSKA (reference sequence). Germline trimming cut 7 bases from V and 2 bases from J; bases unmatched to any gene: 6. This CDR3 contains 13 residues. CDR3 protein: CSGRDSLTDTQYF. The CDR3 DNA reads as TGCAGTGGCAGGGACAGTCTCACAGATACGCAGTATTTT.

In this sample, this clone turned up many times. Being one base from a much bigger clone, this may be a read error. The V and J genes are TRBV12-3 or TRBV12-4 and TRBJ2-5; unclear D gene. With 1 base removed from V and 13 bases from J, the gap between germline ends came to 10 bases. There are 11 residues in the CDR3. CDR3 residues: CASSLVRSMYF. The CDR3 DNA is TGTGCCAGCAGTTTAGTGAGATCTATGTACTTC.